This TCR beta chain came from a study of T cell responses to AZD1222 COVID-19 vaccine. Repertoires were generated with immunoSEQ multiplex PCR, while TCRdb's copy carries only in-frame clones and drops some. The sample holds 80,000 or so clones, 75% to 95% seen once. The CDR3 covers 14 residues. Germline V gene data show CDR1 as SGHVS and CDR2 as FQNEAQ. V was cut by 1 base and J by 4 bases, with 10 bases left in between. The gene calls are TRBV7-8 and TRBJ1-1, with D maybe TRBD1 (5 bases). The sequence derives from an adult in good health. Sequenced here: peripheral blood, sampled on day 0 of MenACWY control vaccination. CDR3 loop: CASSLGGGGTEAFF. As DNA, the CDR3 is TGTGCCAGCAGCTTAGGCGGGGGGGGCACTGAAGCTTTCTTT. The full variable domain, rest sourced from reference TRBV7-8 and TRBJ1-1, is GAGVSQSPRYKVAKRGQDVALRCDPISGHVSLFWYQQALGQGPEFLTYFQNEAQLDKSGLPSDRFFAERPEGSVSTLKIQRTQQEDSAVYLCASSLGGGGTEAFFGQGTRLTVV.